Each of the 14 T cell receptor beta chains below was sequenced from the same sample in a study of identical twins. MiXCR, run by TCRdb on the 5' RACE reads, gives a single entry per CDR3 protein. Among roughly 250,000 distinct CDR3 sequences listed, 7% were seen once. In addition, the sample was reused for a study of yellow fever vaccine responses in identical twins.

The specimen sequenced was memory (CD45RO+) T cells sorted from blood. The receptors were sampled from a woman aged 18-29 years in good health.

This clonotype was counted between two and nine times. The chain is built from TRBV7-3 and TRBJ2-1, with 8 bases fitting TRBD1. CDR1 SGHTA and CDR2 FQGTGA come from the germline V gene. The V gene end was trimmed by 4 bases and the J gene end by 8 bases; junction bases not matched to a gene: 16. The CDR3 has 17 residues. The DNA of the CDR3 is TGTGCCAGCAGCTCCAGGACAGGGCCCACCGGGGGCTATGAGCAGTTCTTC. Its protein is CASSSRTGPTGGYEQFF.

This clonotype was observed at least ten times. The V call is TRBV5-1, the J call TRBJ2-7; 7 nucleotides align to TRBD2. The CDR3 totals 13 residues. CDR1 SGHRS and CDR2 YFSETQ come from the germline V gene. V gave up 6 bases and J gave up 3 bases; unmatched junction bases: 6. CDR3 in amino acids: CASTSSGGYEQYF. CDR3 DNA: TGCGCCAGCACTTCTAGCGGAGGCTACGAGCAGTACTTC.

Ten or more counts support this clonotype. The chain combines TRBV24-1 with TRBJ2-7, with D perhaps TRBD2 (6 bases). Germline V gives CDR1 KGHDR, CDR2 SFDVKD. The V end lost 3 bases, the J end lost 4 bases, and 15 bases lay between the germline ends. This CDR3 is built from 15 residues. CDR3 residues: CATSDPSGGRYEQYF. The CDR3 bases are TGTGCCACCAGTGATCCTAGTGGGGGGAGATACGAGCAGTACTTC.

This clonotype appeared many times. The chain uses TRBV10-1 and TRBJ1-4; D remains unclear. CDR3 size: 16 residues. Germline V gene sequence: CDR1 WNHNN, CDR2 SYGVQD (reference sequence). The V end lost 1 base, the J end lost 3 bases, and 12 bases lay between the germline ends. DNA for the CDR3: TGCGCCAGCAGTGAGTTCCGAACGATGCCTAATGAAAAACTGTTTTTT. Amino acids: CASSEFRTMPNEKLFF.

The genes are TRBV27 and TRBJ2-5, with a weak D call TRBD1 (5 bases). Germline V gene sequence: CDR1 MNHEY, CDR2 SMNVEV (reference sequence). The V end was cut by 3 bases, the J end by 3 bases, with 11 bases between. This CDR3 spans 14 amino acids. The CDR3 here is CASSFGSGKETQYF. In DNA, the CDR3 is TGTGCCAGCAGTTTCGGGTCAGGGAAAGAGACCCAGTACTTC.

The chain joins TRBV7-6 to TRBJ2-3, with D perhaps TRBD2 (5 bases). V lost 0 bases, J lost 1 base, and 8 bases lay in between. Germline V CDR1 and CDR2: SGHVS, FNYEAQ. This CDR3 has 15 residues. The CDR3 here is CASSLAGRGTDTQYF. The CDR3 DNA reads TGTGCCAGCAGCTTAGCGGGGAGAGGCACAGATACGCAGTATTTT.

This clonotype came up a few times. This chain links TRBV28 with TRBJ1-2; the D gene is possibly TRBD1 (5 bases). Between the trimmed V and J ends, which lost 4 bases and 8 bases, there was a span of 14 bases. Germline CDR1 and CDR2: MDHEN and SYDVKM. CDR3 length: 13 residues. The CDR3 spells CASSSFGGGGYTF. CDR3 nucleotides: TGTGCCAGCAGTTCCTTCGGGGGAGGCGGCTACACCTTC.

The chain couples TRBV2 to TRBJ2-3; possible D gene TRBD1, 5 bases. V dropped 5 bases and J dropped 0 bases, with 9 bases sitting between them. Germline CDR1 and CDR2: SNHLY and FYNNEI. CDR3 size: 14 residues. CDR3 nucleotide sequence: TGTGCCAGCAGTCACGACAGAAGCACAGATACGCAGTATTTT. This codes for CASSHDRSTDTQYF.

The chain has TRBV7-8 and TRBJ2-7; 10 bases align to TRBD2. Losses at the gene ends were 1 base for V and 7 bases for J; bases not matched to a gene: 1. CDR1 and CDR2 (germline): SGHVS, FQNEAQ. The CDR3 consists of 13 residues. The DNA for the CDR3 is TGTGCCAGCAGCTTAGGGGGACTAGCGGAGCAGTACTTC. Its protein product is CASSLGGLAEQYF.

The sample holds a few counts of this clonotype. This rearrangement joins TRBV15 to TRBJ2-3, with TRBD1 matching 7 bases. Losses at the gene ends were 7 bases for V and 0 bases for J; bases not matched to a gene: 10. This CDR3 region has 16 residues. The germline gives CDR1 LNHNV, CDR2 YYDKDF (reference sequence). The CDR3 DNA reads TGTGCCACCACCCAGGGGGTCGGTTTGAGCACAGATACGCAGTATTTT. Encoded protein: CATTQGVGLSTDTQYF.

This sequence joins TRBV5-6 and TRBJ2-1, with D possibly called TRBD1 or TRBD2 (5 bases each). The CDR3 is 14 amino acids. The germline CDR1 and CDR2 sequences are SGHDT and YYEEEE. V was pared by 2 bases and J by 9 bases, with 15 bases between. The CDR3 reads CASSLVRGRGEQFF. The CDR3 DNA reads as TGTGCCAGCAGCTTAGTGAGGGGTCGCGGTGAGCAGTTCTTC.

The table lists this clonotype with many counts. CDR3 sequence (DNA): TGTGCCATCAACCCACAGGGGGCTACCTACGAGCAGTACTTC. Protein product: CAINPQGATYEQYF. This chain uses TRBV10-3 with TRBJ2-7; 9 positions agree with TRBD1. V was pared by 7 bases and J by 2 bases, with 6 bases of the junction left unmatched. CDR1 is ENHRY, CDR2 SYGVKD, per germline. This CDR3 has 14 residues.

The gene calls are TRBV6-1 and TRBJ2-7, with 9 bases lining up with TRBD1. The V gene end was trimmed by 5 bases and the J gene end by 5 bases; junction bases not matched to a gene: 16. The germline CDR1 and CDR2 sequences are MNHNS and SASEGT. CDR3 length equals 17 residues. DNA of the CDR3: TGTGCCAGCAGTCCCACCGTCGCCGGGACAGGGATCCACGAGCAGTACTTC. Its translation: CASSPTVAGTGIHEQYF.

This clonotype was observed many times. The chain carries TRBV5-6 and TRBJ1-2; D remains ambiguous. Per germline, CDR1 SGHDT and CDR2 YYEEEE. The length of the CDR3 is 11 residues. Trimming removed 0 bases at V and 7 bases at J, with 4 bases between. CDR3 residues: CASSLGSGYTF. In nucleotides, the CDR3 is TGTGCCAGCAGCTTGGGCAGTGGCTACACCTTC. Based on the CDR3 plus reference TRBV5-6 and TRBJ1-2, the full variable domain is DAGVTQSPTHLIKTRGQQVTLRCSPKSGHDTVSWYQQALGQGPQFIFQYYEEEERQRGNFPDRFSGHQFPNYSSELNVNALLLGDSALYLCASSLGSGYTFGSGTRLTVV.